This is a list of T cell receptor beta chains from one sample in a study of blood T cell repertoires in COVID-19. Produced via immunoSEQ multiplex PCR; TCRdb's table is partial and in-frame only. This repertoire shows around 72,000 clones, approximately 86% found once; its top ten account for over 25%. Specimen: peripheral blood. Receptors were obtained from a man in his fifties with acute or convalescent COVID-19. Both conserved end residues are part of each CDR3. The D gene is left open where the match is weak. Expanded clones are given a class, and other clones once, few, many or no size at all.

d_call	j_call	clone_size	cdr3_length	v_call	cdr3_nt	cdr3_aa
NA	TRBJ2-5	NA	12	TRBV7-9	TGTGCCAGCAGCTCCTCAGTCCAGACCCAGTACTTC	CASSSSVQTQYF
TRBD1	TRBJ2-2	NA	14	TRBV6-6	TGTGCCAGCAGTTACTCGATGAGGACAGGGGCCTTGTTTTTT	CASSYSMRTGALFF
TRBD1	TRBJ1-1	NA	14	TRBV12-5	TGTGCTAGTGGTTTGATGACAGGGAGCACTGAAGCTTTCTTT	CASGLMTGSTEAFF
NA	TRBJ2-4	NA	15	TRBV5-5	TGTGCCAGCAGCTTGTCAGGAATGGCCAAAAACATTCAGTACTTC	CASSLSGMAKNIQYF
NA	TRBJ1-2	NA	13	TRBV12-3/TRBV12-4	TGTGCCAGCAGGTCGACAGGAGACTATGGCTACACCTTC	CASRSTGDYGYTF
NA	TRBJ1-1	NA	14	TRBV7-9	TGTGCCAGCAGAATGAGTTTCATGAACACTGAAGCTTTCTTT	CASRMSFMNTEAFF
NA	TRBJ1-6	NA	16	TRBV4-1	TGCGCCAGCAGCCGCAGCGGAGACGGATACAATTCACCCCTCCACTTT	CASSRSGDGYNSPLHF
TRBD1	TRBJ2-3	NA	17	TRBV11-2	TGTGCCAGCAGCTTCAGTCCTTCACAGGGGGCGGGGGATACGCAGTATTTT	CASSFSPSQGAGDTQYF
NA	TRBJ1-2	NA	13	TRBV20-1	TGCAGTGCGAGTGGTGGCACAAACTATGGCTACACCTTC	CSASGGTNYGYTF
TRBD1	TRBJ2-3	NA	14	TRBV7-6	TGTGCCAGCAGCAAGACAGGGGAGACAGATACGCAGTATTTT	CASSKTGETDTQYF
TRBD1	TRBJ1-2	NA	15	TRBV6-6	TGTGCCAGCAGTTATCCCCGGGACAGGGGATATGGCTACACCTTC	CASSYPRDRGYGYTF
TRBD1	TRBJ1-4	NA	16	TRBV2	TGTGCCAGCAGATTGACAGGGGGAATGGCTAATGAAAAACTGTTTTTT	CASRLTGGMANEKLFF
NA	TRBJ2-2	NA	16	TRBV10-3	TGTGCCATCAGTGAGTCGAACAGGGTGAACACCGGGGAGCTGTTTTTT	CAISESNRVNTGELFF
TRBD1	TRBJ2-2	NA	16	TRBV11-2	TGTGCCAGCAGCCCTCCCGGGACAGGGTTCACCGGGGAGCTGTTTTTT	CASSPPGTGFTGELFF
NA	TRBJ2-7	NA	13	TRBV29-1	TGCAGCGTTGGACAGGGAGGTTCCTACGAGCAGTACTTC	CSVGQGGSYEQYF
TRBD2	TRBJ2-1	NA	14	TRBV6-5	TGTGCCGGTTCACATGGAGGACTAGCAAATGAGCAGTTCTTC	CAGSHGGLANEQFF
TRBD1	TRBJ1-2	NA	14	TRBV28	TGTGCCAGCAGTTTCCTACAGGGGAACTATGGCTACACCTTC	CASSFLQGNYGYTF
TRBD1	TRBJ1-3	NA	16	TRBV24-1	TGTGCCACCAGTGACCGAGGGGGCGATTCTGGAAACACCATATATTTT	CATSDRGGDSGNTIYF
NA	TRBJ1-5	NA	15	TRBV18	TGTGCCAGCTCACCCGAGTCAGGGGAAAATCAGCCCCAGCATTTT	CASSPESGENQPQHF
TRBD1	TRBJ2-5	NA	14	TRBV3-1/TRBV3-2	TGTGCCAGCAGCCAAGACGGGACAGGGGCCTCCCAGTACTTC	CASSQDGTGASQYF
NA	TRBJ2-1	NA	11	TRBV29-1	TGCAGCGTGGTCAGGGATAGTGATAAGTTCTTC	CSVVRDSDKFF
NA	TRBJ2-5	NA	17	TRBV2	TGTGCCAGCAGTGAAGCTAGAGCCACGGGATTAGGGGAGACCCAGTACTTC	CASSEARATGLGETQYF
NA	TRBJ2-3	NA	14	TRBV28	TGTGCCAGCATCGGGGTAGTTGGCACAGATACGCAGTATTTT	CASIGVVGTDTQYF
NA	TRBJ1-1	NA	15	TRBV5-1	TGCGCCAGCAGCTTTGACCGCAGGGTATGGACTGAAGCTTTCTTT	CASSFDRRVWTEAFF
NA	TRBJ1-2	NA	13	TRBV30	TGTGCCTGGAGTGTCCACAGTACCTACGGCTACACCTTC	CAWSVHSTYGYTF
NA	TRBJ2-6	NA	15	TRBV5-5	TGTGCCAGCAGCTTGATTTACTCTGGGGCCAACGTCCTGACTTTC	CASSLIYSGANVLTF
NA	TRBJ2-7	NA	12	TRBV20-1	TGCAGTGCTAGTTCCAGGGGGGACGAGCAGTACTTC	CSASSRGDEQYF
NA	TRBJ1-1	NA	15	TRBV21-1	TGTGCCAGCAACCTTAAGGACAGCTTTTGCACTGAAGCTTTCTTT	CASNLKDSFCTEAFF
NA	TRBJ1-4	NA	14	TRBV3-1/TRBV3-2	TGTGCCAGCAGCCAATCTCCCCAGGGGGAAAAACTGTTTTTT	CASSQSPQGEKLFF
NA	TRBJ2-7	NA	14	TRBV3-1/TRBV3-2	TGTGCCAGCAGCCAAGTAACGGGGGTTGGCGAGCAGTACTTC	CASSQVTGVGEQYF
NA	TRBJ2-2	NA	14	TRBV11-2	TGTGCCAGCGGAACTAGCTTCGGCGACGGGGAGCTGTTTTTT	CASGTSFGDGELFF
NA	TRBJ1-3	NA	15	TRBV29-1	TGCAGCGTTGGGGGGGGCTTAAGCTCTGGAAACACCATATATTTT	CSVGGGLSSGNTIYF
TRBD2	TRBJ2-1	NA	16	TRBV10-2	TGCGCCAGCAGTGAGTACCCAGCGGGGGAAGGGAATGAGCAGTTCTTC	CASSEYPAGEGNEQFF
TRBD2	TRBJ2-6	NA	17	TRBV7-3	TGTGCCAGCAGCGTTAGCGGGGGCGGAACTGGGGCCAACGTCCTGACTTTC	CASSVSGGGTGANVLTF
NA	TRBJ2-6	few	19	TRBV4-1	TGCGCCAGCAGCCAAGATCTCTACAGGGAACCCTCTGGGGCCAACGTCCTGACTTTC	CASSQDLYREPSGANVLTF
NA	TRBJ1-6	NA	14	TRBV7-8	TGTGCCAGCAGCACGGGACGGGAGAGTTCACCCCTCCACTTT	CASSTGRESSPLHF
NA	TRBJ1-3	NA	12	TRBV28	TGTGCCAGCAGTTTACCGGGAAACACCATATATTTT	CASSLPGNTIYF
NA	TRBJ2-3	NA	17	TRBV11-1	TGTGCCAGCAGCTTAGCGTGGGGCAGCGCTAGCACAGATACGCAGTATTTT	CASSLAWGSASTDTQYF
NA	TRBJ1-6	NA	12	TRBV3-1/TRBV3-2	TGTGCCAGCAGCCAAGCCTTCCGGGAGCTCCACTTT	CASSQAFRELHF
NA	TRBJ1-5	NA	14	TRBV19	TGTGCCAGTAGTTTGGCGGGGGTCGGCCAGCCCCAGCATTTT	CASSLAGVGQPQHF
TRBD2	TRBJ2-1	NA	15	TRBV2	TGTGCCAGCCGATCAAGCAGCGGGAACTACAATGAGCAGTTCTTC	CASRSSSGNYNEQFF
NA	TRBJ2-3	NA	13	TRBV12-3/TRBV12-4	TGTGCCAGCAGGACACCGATCACAGATACGCAGTATTTT	CASRTPITDTQYF
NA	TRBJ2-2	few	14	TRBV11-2	TGTGCCAGCAGCTTAGCGGGATACACCGGGGAGCTGTTTTTT	CASSLAGYTGELFF
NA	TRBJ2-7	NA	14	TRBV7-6	TGTGCCAGCAGCTTTGTCCAGGATTCCTACGAGCAGTACTTC	CASSFVQDSYEQYF
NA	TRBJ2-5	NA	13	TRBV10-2	TGCGCCAGCAGTGGATTGGGGGGAGAGACCCAGTACTTC	CASSGLGGETQYF
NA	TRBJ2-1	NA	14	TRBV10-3	TGTGCCATCAGTGATGACAGAGACTACAATGAGCAGTTCTTC	CAISDDRDYNEQFF